Below, 11 T cell receptor beta chains from the same sample are listed, as sequenced in a study of T cell responses to AZD1222 COVID-19 vaccine (dated by TCRdb to the early 2020s). Library creation used the immunoSEQ multiplex PCR assay. In TCRdb, the immuneACCESS table is reduced to in-frame sequences with V and J assigned. These tables do not hold every clone; where another copy was compared, an unresolved V gene accounts for under half, and the others remain unexplained. This sample lists about 160,000 clones; roughly 90% were detected once. The leading ten clones occupy roughly 3.3% of the sample. The time point label corresponds to: about 28 days (+/-7) after the second vaccine dose. The input for sequencing was peripheral blood, taken 28 days after the second AZD1222 dose. The receptors here all came from an adult who received the AZD1222 COVID-19 vaccine.

The DNA of the CDR3 is TGCGCCAGCAGCCAAGCCGCGGGACAGGGCGACACTGAAGCTTTCTTT. Translated: CASSQAAGQGDTEAFF. The V and J genes are TRBV4-1 and TRBJ1-1, with TRBD1 matching over 9 bases. This CDR3 has 16 amino acids. The V gene end was trimmed by 1 base and the J gene end by 3 bases; junction bases not matched to a gene: 6. CDR1 and CDR2 from the germline V gene are MGHRA and YSYEKL.

This chain links TRBV24-1 with TRBJ1-4; no clear D. The CDR3 spans 15 residues. Germline CDR1 is KGHDR and CDR2 is SFDVKD. The V end was cut by 6 bases, the J end by 2 bases, with 12 bases between. CDR3 residues: CATSHPGGTNEKLFF. The CDR3 DNA reads as TGTGCCACCAGTCACCCAGGAGGGACTAATGAAAAACTGTTTTTT.

The J gene is TRBJ2-1, the V gene TRBV19, with 7 bases identical to TRBD2. V trimming: 1 base; J trimming: 6 bases; junction bases outside the gene matches: 3. From germline, CDR1 is LNHDA and CDR2 SQIVND (reference sequence). CDR3 length: 14 amino acids. The CDR3 loop is CASSIGLAANEQFF. DNA for the CDR3: TGTGCCAGTAGTATAGGGCTAGCGGCCAATGAGCAGTTCTTC. Drawing the rest from reference TRBV19 and TRBJ2-1, the complete variable domain is DGGITQSPKYLFRKEGQNVTLSCEQNLNHDAMYWYRQDPGQGLRLIYYSQIVNDFQKGDIAEGYSVSREKKESFPLTVTSAQKNPTAFYLCASSIGLAANEQFFGPGTRLTVL.

This CDR3 reads CASSYLPGLNTDTQYF. Written as DNA, the CDR3 is TGTGCCAGCAGTTATTTGCCGGGACTAAACACAGATACGCAGTATTTT. This chain joins TRBV6-2 or TRBV6-3 and TRBJ2-3; 7 bases fit TRBD2. This CDR3 is 16 amino acids long. Germline V gene sequence: CDR1 MNHEY, CDR2 SVGEGT. The junction had 8 bases not matched to a gene; V was cut back by 3 bases and J by 2 bases.

The chain uses TRBV9 and TRBJ2-3, with 8 bases identical to TRBD2. CDR1 and CDR2 from the germline V gene are SGDLS and YYNGEE. CDR3 length equals 17 residues. V lost 0 bases, J lost 4 bases, and 10 bases stayed unmatched. The CDR3 coding sequence is TGTGCCAGCAGCGTAGGGGCTGCGGCGGGAGGTGCAGATACGCAGTATTTT. Residues: CASSVGAAAGGADTQYF.

The chain joins TRBV2 to TRBJ1-1, with 9 bases matching TRBD1. Germline V gives CDR1 SNHLY, CDR2 FYNNEI. The V gene end was trimmed by 7 bases and the J gene end by 4 bases; junction bases not matched to a gene: 10. CDR3 size: 15 residues. The CDR3 loop is CASNYWTGAATEAFF. CDR3 sequence (DNA): TGTGCCAGCAACTACTGGACAGGGGCGGCCACTGAAGCTTTCTTT.

The chain joins TRBV5-1 to TRBJ1-1; unclear D gene. This CDR3 spans 16 amino acids. CDR1 is SGHRS, CDR2 YFSETQ, per germline. Trimming left V 1 base short and J 1 base short, with 14 bases between. The CDR3 nucleotides read TGCGCCAGCAGCTTGCCCGGAGTTTCAGGGAACACTGAAGCTTTCTTT. Encoded protein: CASSLPGVSGNTEAFF.

The V call is TRBV7-2, the J call TRBJ2-2, with D possibly TRBD1 on 5 matching bases. With 1 base removed from V and 0 bases from J, the gap between germline ends came to 9 bases. The CDR3 covers 16 residues. The germline gives CDR1 SGHTA, CDR2 FQGNSA. The CDR3 loop reads CASSLGQPTNTGELFF. The CDR3 region has the DNA TGTGCCAGCAGCTTAGGACAGCCAACGAACACCGGGGAGCTGTTTTTT.

J is TRBJ1-2 and V is TRBV9, with D uncertain. V shed 3 bases and J shed 4 bases, with 16 bases lying between them. This CDR3 spans 15 amino acids. In germline, CDR1 is SGDLS, CDR2 YYNGEE. In nucleotides, the CDR3 is TGTGCCAGCAGCGAACTTGTTGGGGTGGGCTATGGCTACACCTTC. Translating gives CASSELVGVGYGYTF.

This clone was seen a single time. The gene calls are TRBV5-1 and TRBJ2-5; D remains ambiguous. This CDR3 spans 12 amino acids. Germline V gene sequence: CDR1 SGHRS, CDR2 YFSETQ. Trimming took off 3 bases at V and 5 bases at J, with 8 bases between the two ends. The CDR3 loop reads CASSWGGETQYF. The CDR3 DNA reads TGCGCCAGCAGCTGGGGTGGGGAGACCCAGTACTTC.

The chain is built from TRBV29-1 and TRBJ2-3; 10 nucleotides match TRBD1. This CDR3 region has 14 residues. Losses at the gene ends were 4 bases for V and 4 bases for J; bases not matched to a gene: 5. CDR1 and CDR2 (germline): SQVTM, ANQGSEA. In DNA form, the CDR3 reads TGCAGCGTTGGGTTGACAGGGGGCGCAGATACGCAGTATTTT. Amino acids: CSVGLTGGADTQYF.